This T cell receptor beta chain originates from a study of blood T cell repertoires in COVID-19. Study-level information: The origin of the acute and convalescent COVID-19 samples was the United States, Italy and Spain.

Between the trimmed V and J ends, which lost 4 bases and 6 bases, there was a span of 22 bases. CDR3 size: 17 residues. Germline CDR1 and CDR2: SGHTA and FQGNSA. Seattle's cohort entered during active infection and was followed longitudinally. The table came from immunoSEQ multiplex PCR; TCRdb's copy has only in-frame clones and leaves some out. The repertoire holds about 220,000 clones, with 65% to 90% as singletons. This rearrangement joins TRBV7-2 to TRBJ1-5; D uncertain. The sequenced sample consisted of peripheral blood. This TCR was recovered from a woman between 65 and 79 years old with COVID-19, enrolled during active disease. The CDR3 loop is CASSSALGLELSQPQHF. DNA for the CDR3: TGTGCCAGCAGCTCAGCATTGGGTTTGGAGTTGTCTCAGCCCCAGCATTTT.